The 2 T cell receptor beta chains listed next were all sequenced from one sample in a study of kidney transplant recipient with SARS-CoV-2 infection. TCRdb fed the reads into MiXCR, producing one record per CDR3 protein. The sample contains 200,000 to 300,000 distinct CDR3 sequences, about 28% of which appear only once. The input for sequencing was a blood sample, taken at baseline and between days 110 and 120 from a kidney transplant recipient. The origin of the receptors is a male patient between 25 and 40 years old who had COVID-19 and was a kidney transplant recipient. Some of these T cells may belong to the graft donor.

Notes on this clonotype: A single base separates this from a much larger clone, so it may be a read error. This sequence joins TRBV3-1 and TRBJ1-1; D ambiguous. The CDR3 contains 17 residues. CDR1 and CDR2 from the germline V gene are LGHDT and YNNKEL (reference sequence). CDR3 DNA sequence: TGTGCCCGCAGCGCGCGTATTCCCATTTCAATTCGCACTGAAGCTTTCTTT. Amino acids: CARSARIPISIRTEAFF.

This clonotype was observed at least ten times. The chain employs TRBV7-2 and TRBJ1-2, with 7 nucleotides matching TRBD1. Losses at the gene ends were 6 bases for V and 7 bases for J; bases not matched to a gene: 11. Germline V gene sequence: CDR1 SGHTA, CDR2 FQGNSA. The CDR3 length is 14 residues. CDR3 coding DNA: TGTGCCAGCAGTCCTGAGGGGGCGCTTTTTGGCTACACCTTC. Translating gives CASSPEGALFGYTF.